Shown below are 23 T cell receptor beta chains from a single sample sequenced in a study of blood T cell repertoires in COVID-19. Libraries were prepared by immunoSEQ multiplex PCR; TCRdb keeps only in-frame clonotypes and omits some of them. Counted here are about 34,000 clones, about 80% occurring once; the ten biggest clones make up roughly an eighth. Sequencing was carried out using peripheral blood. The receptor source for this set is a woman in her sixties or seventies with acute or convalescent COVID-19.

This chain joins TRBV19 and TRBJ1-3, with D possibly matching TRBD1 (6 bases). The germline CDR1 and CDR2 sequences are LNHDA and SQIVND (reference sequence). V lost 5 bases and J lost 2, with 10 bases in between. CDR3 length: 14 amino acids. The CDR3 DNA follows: TGTGCCAGTAGTCCGCGGACAGCTGGAAACACCATATATTTT. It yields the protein CASSPRTAGNTIYF.

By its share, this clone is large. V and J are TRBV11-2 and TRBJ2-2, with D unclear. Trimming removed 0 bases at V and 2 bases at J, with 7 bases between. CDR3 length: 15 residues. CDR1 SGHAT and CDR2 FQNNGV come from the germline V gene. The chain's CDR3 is CASSLDGGNTGELFF. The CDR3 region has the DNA TGTGCCAGCAGCTTAGATGGCGGAAACACCGGGGAGCTGTTTTTT.

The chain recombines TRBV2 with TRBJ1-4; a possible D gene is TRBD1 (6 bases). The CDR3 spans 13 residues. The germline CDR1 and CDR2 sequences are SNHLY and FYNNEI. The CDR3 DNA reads TGTGCATCCCAGGGGAGCCGGAATGAAAAACTGTTTTTT. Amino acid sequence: CASQGSRNEKLFF.

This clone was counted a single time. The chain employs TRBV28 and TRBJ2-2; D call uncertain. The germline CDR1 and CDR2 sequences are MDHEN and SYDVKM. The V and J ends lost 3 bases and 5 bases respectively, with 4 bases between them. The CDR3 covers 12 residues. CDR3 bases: TGTGCCAGCAGTTTTGAGACCGGGGAGCTGTTTTTT. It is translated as CASSFETGELFF.

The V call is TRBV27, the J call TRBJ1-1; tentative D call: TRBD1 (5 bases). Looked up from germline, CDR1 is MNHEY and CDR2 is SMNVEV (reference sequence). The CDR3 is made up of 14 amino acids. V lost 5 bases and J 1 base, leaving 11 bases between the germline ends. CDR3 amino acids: CASSRYGGNTEAFF. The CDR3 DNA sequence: TGTGCCAGCAGTCGGTACGGGGGGAACACTGAAGCTTTCTTT.

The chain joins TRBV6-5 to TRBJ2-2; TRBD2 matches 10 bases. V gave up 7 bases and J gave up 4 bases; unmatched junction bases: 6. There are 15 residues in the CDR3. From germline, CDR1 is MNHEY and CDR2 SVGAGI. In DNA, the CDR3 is TGTGCCAGCATTAGACTAGCGGGCTTCACCGGGGAGCTGTTTTTT. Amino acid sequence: CASIRLAGFTGELFF.

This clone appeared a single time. The CDR3 here is CASSLGVMLKTEAFF. The CDR3, as DNA: TGTGCCAGCAGCTTAGGGGTTATGCTTAAAACTGAAGCTTTCTTT. V gene TRBV5-6 combines with J gene TRBJ1-1; tentatively, D is TRBD1 (5 bases). Germline assignment: CDR1 SGHDT and CDR2 YYEEEE. Trimming removed 2 bases from V and 5 bases from J, with 16 bases in between. This CDR3 is built from 15 residues.

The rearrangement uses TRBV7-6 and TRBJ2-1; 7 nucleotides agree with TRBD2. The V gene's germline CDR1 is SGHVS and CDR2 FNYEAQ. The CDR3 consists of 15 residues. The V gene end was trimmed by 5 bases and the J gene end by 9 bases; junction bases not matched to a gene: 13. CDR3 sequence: CASSPRRTRSVEQFF. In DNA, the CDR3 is TGTGCCAGCAGCCCGAGAAGGACTAGATCGGTTGAGCAGTTCTTC.

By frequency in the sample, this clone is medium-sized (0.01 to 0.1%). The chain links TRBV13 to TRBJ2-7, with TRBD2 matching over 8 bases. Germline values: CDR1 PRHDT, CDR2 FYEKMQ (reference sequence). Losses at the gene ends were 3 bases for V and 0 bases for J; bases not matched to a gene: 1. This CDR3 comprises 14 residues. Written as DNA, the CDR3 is TGTGCCAGCAGCTTCAGCGGGAGCTCCTACGAGCAGTACTTC. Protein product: CASSFSGSSYEQYF.

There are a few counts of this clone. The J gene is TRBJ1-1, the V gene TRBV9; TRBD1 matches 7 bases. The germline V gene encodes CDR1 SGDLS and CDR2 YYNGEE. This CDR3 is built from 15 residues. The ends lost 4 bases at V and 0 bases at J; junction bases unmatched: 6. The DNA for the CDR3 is TGTGCCAGCAGCTTAAAGGGACAGCTGAACACTGAAGCTTTCTTT. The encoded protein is CASSLKGQLNTEAFF.

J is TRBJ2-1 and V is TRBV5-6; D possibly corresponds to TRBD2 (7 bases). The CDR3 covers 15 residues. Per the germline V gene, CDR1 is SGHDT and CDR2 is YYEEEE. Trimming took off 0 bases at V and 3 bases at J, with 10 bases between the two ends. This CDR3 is CASSLDRDYYNEQFF. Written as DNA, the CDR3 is TGTGCCAGCAGCTTGGACAGGGACTACTACAATGAGCAGTTCTTC.

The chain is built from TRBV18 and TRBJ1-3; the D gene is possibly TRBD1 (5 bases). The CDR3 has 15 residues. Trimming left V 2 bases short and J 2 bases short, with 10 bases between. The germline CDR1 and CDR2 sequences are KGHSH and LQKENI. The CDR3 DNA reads TGTGCCAGCTCACCATGGGTCAGGGCTGGAAACACCATATATTTT. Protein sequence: CASSPWVRAGNTIYF.

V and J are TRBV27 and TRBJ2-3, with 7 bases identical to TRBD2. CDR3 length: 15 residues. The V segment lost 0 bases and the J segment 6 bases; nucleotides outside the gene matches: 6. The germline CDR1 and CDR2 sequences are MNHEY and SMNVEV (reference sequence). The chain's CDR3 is CASSLSGVGGDTQYF. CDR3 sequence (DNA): TGTGCCAGCAGTTTATCGGGAGTGGGGGGGGATACGCAGTATTTT.

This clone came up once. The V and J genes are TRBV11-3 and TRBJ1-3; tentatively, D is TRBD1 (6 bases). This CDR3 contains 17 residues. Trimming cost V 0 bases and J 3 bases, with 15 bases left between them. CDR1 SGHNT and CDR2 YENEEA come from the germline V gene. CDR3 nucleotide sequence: TGTGCCAGCAGCTTAGACCGCCACAGGGAAGGTGGAAACACCATATATTTT. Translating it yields CASSLDRHREGGNTIYF.

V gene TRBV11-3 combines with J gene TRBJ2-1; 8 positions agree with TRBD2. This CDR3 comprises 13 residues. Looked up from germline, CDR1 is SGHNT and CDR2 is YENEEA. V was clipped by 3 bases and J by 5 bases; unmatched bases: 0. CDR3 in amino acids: CASSFGGDNEQFF. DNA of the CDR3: TGTGCCAGCAGCTTCGGGGGGGACAATGAGCAGTTCTTC.

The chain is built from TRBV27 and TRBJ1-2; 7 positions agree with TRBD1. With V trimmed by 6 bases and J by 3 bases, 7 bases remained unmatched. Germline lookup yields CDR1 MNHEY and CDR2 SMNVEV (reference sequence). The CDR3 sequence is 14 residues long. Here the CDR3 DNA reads TGTGCCAGCAGATCGACAGGGTATGACTATGGCTACACCTTC. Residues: CASRSTGYDYGYTF.

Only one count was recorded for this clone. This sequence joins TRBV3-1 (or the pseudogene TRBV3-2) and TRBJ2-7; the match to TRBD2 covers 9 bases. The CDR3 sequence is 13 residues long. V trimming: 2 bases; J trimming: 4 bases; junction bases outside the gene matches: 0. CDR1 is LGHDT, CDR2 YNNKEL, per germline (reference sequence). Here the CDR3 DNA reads TGTGCCAGCAGCCAACTAGCGGGATACGAGCAGTACTTC. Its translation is CASSQLAGYEQYF.

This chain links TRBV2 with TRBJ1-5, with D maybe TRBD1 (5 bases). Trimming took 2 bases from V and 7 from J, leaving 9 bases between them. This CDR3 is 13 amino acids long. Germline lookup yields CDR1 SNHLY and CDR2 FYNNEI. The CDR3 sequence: CASSETGLQPQHF. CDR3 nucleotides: TGTGCCAGCAGTGAAACAGGACTACAGCCCCAGCATTTT.

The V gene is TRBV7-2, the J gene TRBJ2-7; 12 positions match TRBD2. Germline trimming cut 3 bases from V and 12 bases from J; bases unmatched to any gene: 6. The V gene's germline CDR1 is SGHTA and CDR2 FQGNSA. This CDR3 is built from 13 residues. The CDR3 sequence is CASSFSPSGGVYF. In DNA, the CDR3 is TGTGCCAGCAGCTTCTCGCCTAGCGGGGGGGTGTACTTC.

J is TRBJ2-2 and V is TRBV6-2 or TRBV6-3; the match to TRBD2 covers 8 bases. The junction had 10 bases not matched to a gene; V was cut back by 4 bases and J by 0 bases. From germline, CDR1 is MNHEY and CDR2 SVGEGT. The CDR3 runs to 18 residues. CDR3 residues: CASSSPRGREANTGELFF. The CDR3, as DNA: TGTGCCAGCAGTTCCCCACGCGGGCGGGAGGCGAACACCGGGGAGCTGTTTTTT.

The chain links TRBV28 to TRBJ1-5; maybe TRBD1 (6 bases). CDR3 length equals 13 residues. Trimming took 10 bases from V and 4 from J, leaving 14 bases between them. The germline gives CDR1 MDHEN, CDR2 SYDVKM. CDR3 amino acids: CANSGAVNQPQHF. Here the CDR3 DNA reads TGTGCCAACTCAGGGGCCGTGAATCAGCCCCAGCATTTT. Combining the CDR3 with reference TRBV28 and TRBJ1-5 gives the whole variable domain DVKVTQSSRYLVKRTGEKVFLECVQDMDHENMFWYRQDPGLGLRLIYFSYDVKMKEKGDIPEGYSVSREKKERFSLILESASTNQTSMYLCANSGAVNQPQHFGDGTRLSIL.

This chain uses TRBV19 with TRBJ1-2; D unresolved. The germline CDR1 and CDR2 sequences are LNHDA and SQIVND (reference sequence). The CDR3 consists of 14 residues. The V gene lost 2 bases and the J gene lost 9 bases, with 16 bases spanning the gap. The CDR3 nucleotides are TGTGCCAGTAGTATAAACAGTGGCGACCCGCGCTACACCTTC. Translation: CASSINSGDPRYTF.

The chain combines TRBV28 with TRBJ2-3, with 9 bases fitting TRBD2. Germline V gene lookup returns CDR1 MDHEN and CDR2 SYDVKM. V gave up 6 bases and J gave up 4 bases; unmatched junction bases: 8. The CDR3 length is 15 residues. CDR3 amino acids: CASRARVAGADTQYF. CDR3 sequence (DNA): TGTGCCAGCAGAGCCAGGGTAGCGGGAGCAGATACGCAGTATTTT.